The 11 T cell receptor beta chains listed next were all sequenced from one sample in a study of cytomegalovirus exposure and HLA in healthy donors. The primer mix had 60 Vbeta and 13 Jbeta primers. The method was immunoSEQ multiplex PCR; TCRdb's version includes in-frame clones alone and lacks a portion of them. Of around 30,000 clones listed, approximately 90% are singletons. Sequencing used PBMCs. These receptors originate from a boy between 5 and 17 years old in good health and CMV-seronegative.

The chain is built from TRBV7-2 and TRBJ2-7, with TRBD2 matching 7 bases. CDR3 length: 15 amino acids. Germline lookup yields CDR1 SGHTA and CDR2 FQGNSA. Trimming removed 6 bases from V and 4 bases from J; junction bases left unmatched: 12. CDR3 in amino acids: CASRFEGGGFYEQYF. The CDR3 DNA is TGTGCCAGCAGGTTTGAGGGCGGGGGATTTTACGAGCAGTACTTC.

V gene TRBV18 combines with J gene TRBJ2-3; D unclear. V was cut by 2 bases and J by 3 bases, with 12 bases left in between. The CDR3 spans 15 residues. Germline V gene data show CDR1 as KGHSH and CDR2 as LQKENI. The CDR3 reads CASSPSVVRTDTQYF. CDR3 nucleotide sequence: TGTGCCAGCTCACCAAGTGTAGTTCGAACAGATACGCAGTATTTT. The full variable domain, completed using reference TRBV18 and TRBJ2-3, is NAGVMQNPRHLVRRRGQEARLRCSPMKGHSHVYWYRQLPEEGLKFMVYLQKENIIDESGMPKERFSAEFPKEGPSILRIQQVVRGDSAAYFCASSPSVVRTDTQYFGPGTRLTVL.

DNA of the CDR3: TGTGCCAGCAGTTTCCTGACAGGGTTCCTTTCCTTTGGTGAGCAGTTCTTC. This sequence encodes CASSFLTGFLSFGEQFF. This sequence joins TRBV27 and TRBJ2-1; 7 bases line up with TRBD1. Trimming cost V 3 bases and J 9 bases; bases outside gene matches: 17. CDR3 length: 17 amino acids. Germline-derived CDR1 and CDR2 are MNHEY and SMNVEV (reference sequence).

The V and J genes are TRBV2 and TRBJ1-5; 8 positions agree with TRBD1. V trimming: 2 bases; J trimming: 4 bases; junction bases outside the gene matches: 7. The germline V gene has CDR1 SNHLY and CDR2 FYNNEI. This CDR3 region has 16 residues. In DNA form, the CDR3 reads TGTGCCAGCAGTGAACGACAGGGGTCGGTGAATCAGCCCCAGCATTTT. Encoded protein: CASSERQGSVNQPQHF.

The CDR3 here is CASSGQGGETQYF. DNA of the CDR3: TGCGCCAGCAGCGGACAGGGTGGAGAGACCCAGTACTTC. This rearrangement joins TRBV5-1 to TRBJ2-5; 8 bases are a match to TRBD1. This CDR3 region has 13 residues. V dropped 4 bases and J dropped 4; count of bases not matched to a gene: 3. Germline CDR1 and CDR2: SGHRS and YFSETQ.

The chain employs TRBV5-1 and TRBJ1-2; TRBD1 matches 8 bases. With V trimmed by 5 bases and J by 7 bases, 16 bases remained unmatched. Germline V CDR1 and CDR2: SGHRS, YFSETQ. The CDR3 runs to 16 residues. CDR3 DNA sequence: TGCGCCAGCAGACGGGAAGAGGACAGGGCGATGGGTGGCTACACCTTC. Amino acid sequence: CASRREEDRAMGGYTF.

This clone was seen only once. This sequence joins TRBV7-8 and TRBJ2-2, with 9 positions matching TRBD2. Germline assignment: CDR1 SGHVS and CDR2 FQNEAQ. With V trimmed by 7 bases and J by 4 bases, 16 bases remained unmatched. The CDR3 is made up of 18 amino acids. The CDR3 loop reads CASTARMAGGKFTGELFF. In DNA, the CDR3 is TGTGCCAGCACAGCTCGTATGGCGGGGGGGAAGTTCACCGGGGAGCTGTTTTTT. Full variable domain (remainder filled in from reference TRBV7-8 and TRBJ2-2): GAGVSQSPRYKVAKRGQDVALRCDPISGHVSLFWYQQALGQGPEFLTYFQNEAQLDKSGLPSDRFFAERPEGSVSTLKIQRTQQEDSAVYLCASTARMAGGKFTGELFFGEGSRLTVL.

The CDR3 DNA sequence: TGTGCCAGCAGCTTATCAGGGGGCGTTCAGCCCCAGCATTTT. Amino acids: CASSLSGGVQPQHF. The chain has TRBV7-8 and TRBJ1-5, with 8 bases fitting TRBD1. The CDR3 has 14 amino acids. V shed 2 bases, J shed 6 bases, and the junction held 3 bases outside the gene matches. The V gene's germline CDR1 is SGHVS and CDR2 FQNEAQ.

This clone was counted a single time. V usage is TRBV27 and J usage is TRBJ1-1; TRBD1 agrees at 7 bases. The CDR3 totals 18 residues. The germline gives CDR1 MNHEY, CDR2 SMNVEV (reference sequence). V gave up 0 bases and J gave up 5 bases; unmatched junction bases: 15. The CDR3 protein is CASSLSISTGAGVTEAFF. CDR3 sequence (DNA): TGTGCCAGCAGTTTATCGATAAGTACAGGGGCTGGGGTGACTGAAGCTTTCTTT.

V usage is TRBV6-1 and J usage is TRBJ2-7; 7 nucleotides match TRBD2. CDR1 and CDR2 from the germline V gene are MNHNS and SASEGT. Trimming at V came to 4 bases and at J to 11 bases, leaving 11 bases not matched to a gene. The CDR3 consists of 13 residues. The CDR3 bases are TGTGCCAGCAGTGCCCAAAACGAGGCGGGGGAGTACTTC. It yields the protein CASSAQNEAGEYF.

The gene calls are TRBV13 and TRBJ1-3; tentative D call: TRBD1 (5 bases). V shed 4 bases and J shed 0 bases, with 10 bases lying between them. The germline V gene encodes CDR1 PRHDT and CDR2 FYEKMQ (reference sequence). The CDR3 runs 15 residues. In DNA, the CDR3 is TGTGCCAGCAGCTCCACAGGTAACTCTGGAAACACCATATATTTT. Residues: CASSSTGNSGNTIYF.